The 25 T cell receptor beta chains reported below all come from one sample, sequenced in a study of early T cells in non-severe SARS-CoV-2 infection. MiXCR, run by TCRdb on the 5' RACE reads, gives a single entry per CDR3 protein. Of 55,000 or so distinct CDR3 sequences detected, 5.5% to 7.5% appear once; the ten largest clones hold 3.9%. The material sequenced was whole blood. The source is an adult who was a healthcare worker with PCR-confirmed SARS-CoV-2 infection or an uninfected control (not recorded which).

This clonotype was observed many times. V is TRBV4-3 and J is TRBJ1-2; no reliable D call. Germline loops: CDR1 LGHNA, CDR2 YSLEER. This CDR3 comprises 15 residues. V was pared by 4 bases and J by 6 bases, with 18 bases between. DNA for the CDR3: TGCGCCAGCAGCCTGAGTTTCCGGCCCACAGATGGCTACACCTTC. Protein product: CASSLSFRPTDGYTF.

This clonotype was observed at least ten times. The CDR3 protein is CASSIGGASYNEQFF. In DNA, the CDR3 is TGTGCCAGCAGCATAGGGGGGGCCAGCTACAATGAGCAGTTCTTC. V is TRBV5-4 and J is TRBJ2-1; maybe TRBD2 (7 bases). Germline V gene sequence: CDR1 SGHNT, CDR2 YYREEE (reference sequence). V lost 4 bases and J lost 3, with 14 bases in between. The CDR3 is 15 amino acids. Combining the CDR3 with reference TRBV5-4 and TRBJ2-1 gives the whole variable domain ETGVTQSPTHLIKTRGQQVTLRCSSQSGHNTVSWYQQALGQGPQFIFQYYREEENGRGNFPPRFSGLQFPNYSSELNVNALELDDSALYLCASSIGGASYNEQFFGPGTRLTVL.

This clonotype was recorded many times. The chain recombines TRBV19 with TRBJ2-1; tentatively, D is TRBD1 (6 bases). V lost 3 bases and J 8 bases, leaving 14 bases between the germline ends. The length of the CDR3 is 14 residues. Germline V gene data show CDR1 as LNHDA and CDR2 as SQIVND (reference sequence). The CDR3 protein is CASSISGGGDEQFF. For the CDR3, the DNA is TGTGCCAGTAGTATCAGTGGGGGCGGTGATGAGCAGTTCTTC.

As regards this clonotype: A much larger clonotype is one base distant, so this may be a read error. This chain joins TRBV4-2 and TRBJ1-3, with a weak D call TRBD1 (6 bases). CDR1 and CDR2 from the germline V gene are LGHNA and YNFKEQ. The CDR3 is 17 amino acids. This CDR3 reads CAISQAQSGAISNTIYF. CDR3 DNA sequence: TGTGCCATCAGCCAAGCTCAATCAGGGGCCATATCAAACACCATATATTTT.

This clonotype was seen repeatedly, ten times or more. The rearrangement uses TRBV7-6 and TRBJ2-1; the D is unclear. The CDR3 contains 15 residues. Trimming pared 5 bases from V and 7 bases from J, leaving 18 bases between. Per the germline V gene, CDR1 is SGHVS and CDR2 is FNYEAQ. Written as DNA, the CDR3 is TGTGCCAGCAGCCCCTCAGGAATAACTCAGAATGAGCAGTTCTTC. It translates to CASSPSGITQNEQFF.

V and J are TRBV6-2 or TRBV6-3 and TRBJ1-4, with TRBD1 matching 8 bases. CDR1 and CDR2 (germline): MNHEY, SVGEGT. The V and J ends lost 7 bases and 8 bases, in that order; junction bases with no gene match: 12. The CDR3 has 15 residues. CDR3 sequence (DNA): TGTGCCAGCACCTCGCCGGACAGGGCCAAGGAAAAACTGTTTTTT. Protein: CASTSPDRAKEKLFF.

This clonotype was counted ten times or more. The V and J genes are TRBV4-3 and TRBJ1-1, with D uncertain. V lost 4 bases to trimming and J lost 9 bases, with 18 bases between them. Germline CDR1 LGHNA, CDR2 YSLEER. This CDR3 has 14 residues. CDR3 residues: CASSRAGFVGKAFF. The DNA for the CDR3 is TGCGCCAGCAGCCGGGCTGGGTTTGTGGGGAAAGCTTTCTTT.

This clonotype counts as medium-sized. The chain joins TRBV7-9 to TRBJ2-7; D is ambiguous. Germline V gene sequence: CDR1 SEHNR, CDR2 FQNEAQ (reference sequence). The CDR3 has 12 amino acids. Trimming removed 6 bases from V and 1 base from J, with 7 bases in between. This chain's CDR3 is CASSSYSYEQYF. CDR3 DNA sequence: TGTGCCAGCAGTTCCTATTCCTACGAGCAGTACTTC.

This chain connects TRBV4-1 to TRBJ2-1, with 7 nucleotides matching TRBD1. This CDR3 spans 17 amino acids. The trim removed 4 bases at V and 3 bases at J, leaving 12 bases unmatched. CDR1 and CDR2 from the germline V gene are MGHRA and YSYEKL. The CDR3 loop is CASSLTYTGADYNEQFF. For the CDR3, the DNA is TGCGCCAGCAGCCTGACTTATACAGGGGCAGACTACAATGAGCAGTTCTTC.

There are a few counts of this clonotype. The rearrangement links TRBV5-6 to TRBJ2-5; the D gene is possibly TRBD1 (5 bases). CDR3 length equals 18 residues. The germline CDR1 and CDR2 sequences are SGHDT and YYEEEE. V was pared by 0 bases and J by 1 base, with 19 bases between. CDR3 nucleotide sequence: TGTGCCAGCAGCTTGGGATTGTTGGGCTACAGGCCCCAAGAGACCCAGTACTTC. Residues: CASSLGLLGYRPQETQYF.

This clonotype was seen many times. For the CDR3, the DNA is TGCAGTGCCCTTCGTTTCTTACCGGGACAGGTAGACAATGAGCAGTTCTTC. Encoded protein: CSALRFLPGQVDNEQFF. The chain joins TRBV20-1 to TRBJ2-1; 8 positions agree with TRBD1. The CDR3 is 17 residues long. V lost 6 bases, J lost 5 bases, and 18 bases stayed unmatched. Per germline, CDR1 DFQATT and CDR2 SNEGSKA (reference sequence).

This clonotype was recorded many times. The chain is built from TRBV12-3 or TRBV12-4 and TRBJ2-1; D is undetermined. The CDR3 totals 18 residues. The ends were cut back, 5 bases at V and 0 bases at J, with 20 bases in the middle. The CDR3 loop is CASSPVPLPGSSYNEQFF. DNA of the CDR3: TGTGCCAGCAGTCCCGTCCCGCTGCCGGGCAGCTCCTACAATGAGCAGTTCTTC.

This clonotype appeared a few times. This sequence joins TRBV6-2 or TRBV6-3 and TRBJ2-7, with 12 bases that match TRBD2. The CDR3 has 18 amino acids. Germline V gene sequence: CDR1 MNHEY, CDR2 SVGEGT. V gave up 6 bases and J gave up 0 bases; unmatched junction bases: 12. CDR3 DNA: TGTGCCAGCAGCCTTACGACTAGCGGGGGCCTAGCCTCCTACGAGCAGTACTTC. It codes for CASSLTTSGGLASYEQYF.

The gene calls are TRBV20-1 and TRBJ1-5; the D is unclear. Germline assignment: CDR1 DFQATT and CDR2 SNEGSKA (reference sequence). The CDR3 loop spans 14 amino acids. Trimming cost V 0 bases and J 1 base, with 7 bases left between them. This CDR3 is CSARDQTSNQPQHF. The CDR3 DNA reads as TGCAGTGCTAGAGATCAGACGAGCAATCAGCCCCAGCATTTT.

This clonotype was counted many times. J is TRBJ2-3 and V is TRBV20-1; 9 nucleotides line up with TRBD2. Germline CDR1 reads DFQATT; CDR2 reads SNEGSKA (reference sequence). V lost 3 bases to trimming and J lost 1 base; unmatched junction nucleotides: 5. CDR3 length: 15 residues. CDR3 residues: CSARSGGPGTDTQYF. CDR3 nucleotides: TGCAGTGCTAGGAGCGGGGGGCCGGGCACAGATACGCAGTATTTT.

This clonotype was picked up many times. The rearrangement joins TRBV20-1 to TRBJ1-1; D is undetermined. Germline V CDR1 and CDR2: DFQATT, SNEGSKA (reference sequence). V was trimmed by 4 bases and J by 5 bases, leaving 23 bases between them. This CDR3 is 16 amino acids long. CDR3 sequence (DNA): TGCAGTGCTAAATTCCTGAAGACTATCTTGGGAACTGAAGCTTTCTTT. Its translation: CSAKFLKTILGTEAFF.

This clonotype was detected only a few times. The rearrangement links TRBV6-5 to TRBJ1-2, with D possibly matching TRBD1 (6 bases). CDR3 length: 13 amino acids. The germline V and J ends were trimmed by 7 bases and 1 base, with 10 bases remaining between them. From germline, CDR1 is MNHEY and CDR2 SVGAGI. The CDR3, as DNA: TGTGCCAGCAAAGACAGGATTAACTATGGCTACACCTTC. Its protein product is CASKDRINYGYTF.

This clonotype has more than one count but fewer than ten. J is TRBJ2-2 and V is TRBV5-4; 11 bases fit TRBD2. The CDR3 consists of 16 residues. V was pared by 6 bases and J by 5 bases, with 9 bases of the junction left unmatched. Germline V lookup: CDR1 SGHNT, CDR2 YYREEE (reference sequence). CDR3 sequence (DNA): TGTGCCAGCACCCGGACCGGGACTAGCGGTACCGGGGAGCTGTTTTTT. It specifies CASTRTGTSGTGELFF.

The gene calls are TRBV7-9 and TRBJ1-1; the D is unclear. Trimming took 5 bases from V and 1 from J, leaving 11 bases between them. From germline, CDR1 is SEHNR and CDR2 FQNEAQ (reference sequence). The CDR3 has 14 amino acids. The CDR3 DNA reads TGTGCCAGCAGCCCAGGACCGAGGAACACTGAAGCTTTCTTT. Translated, it gives CASSPGPRNTEAFF.

This clonotype was detected many times. The rearrangement links TRBV28 to TRBJ2-7; 8 bases line up with TRBD1. The CDR3 loop spans 12 amino acids. The germline V gene encodes CDR1 MDHEN and CDR2 SYDVKM. Trimming at V came to 6 bases and at J to 5 bases, leaving 3 bases not matched to a gene. In DNA, the CDR3 is TGTGCCAGCAGGACAGGGGACAACGAGCAGTACTTC. Translation gives CASRTGDNEQYF. The variable domain in full, completed from reference TRBV28 and TRBJ2-7, reads DVKVTQSSRYLVKRTGEKVFLECVQDMDHENMFWYRQDPGLGLRLIYFSYDVKMKEKGDIPEGYSVSREKKERFSLILESASTNQTSMYLCASRTGDNEQYFGPGTRLTVT.

This clonotype was observed at least ten times. J is TRBJ2-3 and V is TRBV30; 11 positions match TRBD2. This CDR3 has 18 amino acids. The V and J ends lost 1 base and 4 bases, in that order; junction bases with no gene match: 13. Germline values: CDR1 GTSNPN, CDR2 SVGIG (reference sequence). CDR3 nucleotide sequence: TGTGCCTGGAGTGCCCCCGTAGTAGCGGGGGGGCAAGCAGATACGCAGTATTTT. Residues: CAWSAPVVAGGQADTQYF.

This clonotype was picked up many times. The chain carries TRBV20-1 and TRBJ2-4; D unclear. The CDR3 is made up of 13 amino acids. Trimming shortened V by 0 bases and J by 2 bases, and 5 bases separated the two germline ends. CDR1 DFQATT and CDR2 SNEGSKA come from the germline V gene (reference sequence). The CDR3 bases are TGCAGTGCTAGAGAGGGGTCCAAAAACATTCAGTACTTC. Translation gives CSAREGSKNIQYF.

Many counts were recorded for this clonotype. This chain connects TRBV6-5 to TRBJ2-5; the match to TRBD1 covers 7 bases. CDR3 length: 14 residues. V lost 2 bases, J lost 2 bases, and 2 bases stayed unmatched. CDR1 MNHEY and CDR2 SVGAGI come from the germline V gene. The DNA for the CDR3 is TGTGCCAGCAGTTACGACAGGGTTCAAGAGACCCAGTACTTC. Amino acids: CASSYDRVQETQYF.

This clonotype showed up many times. The CDR3 protein is CASSQGQGSSPLHF. As DNA, the CDR3 is TGTGCCAGCAGCCAAGGACAGGGGAGTTCACCCCTCCACTTT. The V and J genes are TRBV4-2 and TRBJ1-6; 8 bases map to TRBD1. The CDR3 loop spans 14 amino acids. CDR1 is LGHNA, CDR2 YNFKEQ, per germline. J lost 9 bases, V lost 1 base, and 2 bases had no gene match.

About this clonotype: A much larger clone is a single base away; this may be a read error. The chain combines TRBV6-5 with TRBJ1-6; the D gene is possibly TRBD1 (6 bases). Trimming took 4 bases from V and 5 from J, leaving 18 bases between them. The CDR3 loop spans 17 amino acids. CDR1 and CDR2 from the germline V gene are MNHEY and SVGAGI. The CDR3 sequence is CASSSGHPNSNNSPLHF. CDR3 DNA sequence: TGTGCCAGCAGTTCGGGACACCCGAACTCGAATAATTCACCCCTCCACTTT.